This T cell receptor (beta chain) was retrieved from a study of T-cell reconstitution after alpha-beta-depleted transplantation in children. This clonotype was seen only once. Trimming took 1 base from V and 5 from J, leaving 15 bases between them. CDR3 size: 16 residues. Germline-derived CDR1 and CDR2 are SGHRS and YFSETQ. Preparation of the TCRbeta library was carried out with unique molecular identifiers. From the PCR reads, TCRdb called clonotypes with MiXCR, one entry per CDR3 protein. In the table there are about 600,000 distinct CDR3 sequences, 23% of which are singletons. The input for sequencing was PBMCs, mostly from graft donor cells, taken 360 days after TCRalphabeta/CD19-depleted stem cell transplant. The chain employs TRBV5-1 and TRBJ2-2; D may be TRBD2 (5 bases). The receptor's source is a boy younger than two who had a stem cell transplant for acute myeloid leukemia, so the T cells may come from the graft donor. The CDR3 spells CASSLSSRVPTGELFF. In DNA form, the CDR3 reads TGCGCCAGCAGCTTGTCTAGCCGGGTACCAACCGGGGAGCTGTTTTTT.